This T cell receptor beta chain derives from a study of cytomegalovirus exposure and HLA in healthy donors. Researchers ran the PCR with 60 Vbeta and 13 Jbeta primers. The assay was immunoSEQ multiplex PCR, and TCRdb's table has in-frame clones only and misses some. The sample lists roughly 180,000 clones, approximately 88% occurring once. Among the donors, all were healthy bone marrow donors. Notes on this clone: What it recognizes is unknown.

Regarding the study as a whole: Highly shared variants forming one cluster were likely a sequencing artifact. When presence/absence was analysed, sequencing depth was taken to be roughly uniform across donors.

V was pared by 3 bases and J by 5 bases, with 5 bases between. The CDR3 runs to 12 residues. In germline, CDR1 is SGHTS, CDR2 YDEGEE. The clonotype was recovered from a boy aged 5 to 17 in good health and CMV-seronegative. The sequencing sample was made of PBMCs. The chain uses TRBV5-8 and TRBJ1-4; D remains ambiguous. The CDR3 DNA reads as TGTGCCAGCAGCTACTGGAATGAAAAACTGTTTTTT. This translates into CASSYWNEKLFF.